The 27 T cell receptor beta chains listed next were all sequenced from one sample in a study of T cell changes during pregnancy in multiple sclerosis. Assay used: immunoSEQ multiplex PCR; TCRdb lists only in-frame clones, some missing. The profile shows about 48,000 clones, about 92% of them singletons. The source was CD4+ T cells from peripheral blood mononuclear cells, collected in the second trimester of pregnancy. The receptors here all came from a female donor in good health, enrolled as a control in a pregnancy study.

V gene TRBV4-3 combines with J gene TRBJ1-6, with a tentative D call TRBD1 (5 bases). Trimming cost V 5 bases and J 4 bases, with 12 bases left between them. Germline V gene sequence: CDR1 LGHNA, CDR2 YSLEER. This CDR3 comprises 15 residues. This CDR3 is CASSSRTLYNSPLHF. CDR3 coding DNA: TGCGCCAGCAGCTCGCGGACACTTTATAATTCACCCCTCCACTTT.

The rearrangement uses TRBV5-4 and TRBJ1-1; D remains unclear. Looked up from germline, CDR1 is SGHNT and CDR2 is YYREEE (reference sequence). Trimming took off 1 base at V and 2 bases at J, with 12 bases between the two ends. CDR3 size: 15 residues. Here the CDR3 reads CASSLKATQNTEAFF. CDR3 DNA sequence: TGTGCCAGCAGCTTGAAGGCGACACAAAACACTGAAGCTTTCTTT.

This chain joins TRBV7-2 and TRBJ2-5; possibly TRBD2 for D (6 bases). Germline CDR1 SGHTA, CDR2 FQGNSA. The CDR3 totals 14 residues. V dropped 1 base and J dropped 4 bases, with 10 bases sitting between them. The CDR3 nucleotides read TGTGCCAGCAGCTTAGTAATGGGGGGAGAGACCCAGTACTTC. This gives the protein CASSLVMGGETQYF.

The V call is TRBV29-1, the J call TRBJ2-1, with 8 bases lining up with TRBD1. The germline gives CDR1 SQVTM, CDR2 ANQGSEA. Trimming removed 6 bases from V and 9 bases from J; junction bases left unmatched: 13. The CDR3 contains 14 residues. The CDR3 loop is CSVRRGQVQGEQFF. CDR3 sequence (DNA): TGCAGCGTGAGGCGGGGACAGGTGCAGGGTGAGCAGTTCTTC.

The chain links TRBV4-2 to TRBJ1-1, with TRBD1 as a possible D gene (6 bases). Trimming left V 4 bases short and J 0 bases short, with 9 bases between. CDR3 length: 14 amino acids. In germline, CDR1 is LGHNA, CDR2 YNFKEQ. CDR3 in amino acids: CASSPGTLNTEAFF. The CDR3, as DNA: TGTGCCAGCAGCCCTGGGACATTGAACACTGAAGCTTTCTTT.

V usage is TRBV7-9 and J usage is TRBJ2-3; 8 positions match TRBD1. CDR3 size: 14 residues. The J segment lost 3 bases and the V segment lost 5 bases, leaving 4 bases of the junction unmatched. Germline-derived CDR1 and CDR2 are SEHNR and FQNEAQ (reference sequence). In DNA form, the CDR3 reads TGTGCCAGCAGCCGTGGACAGGGAACAGATACGCAGTATTTT. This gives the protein CASSRGQGTDTQYF.

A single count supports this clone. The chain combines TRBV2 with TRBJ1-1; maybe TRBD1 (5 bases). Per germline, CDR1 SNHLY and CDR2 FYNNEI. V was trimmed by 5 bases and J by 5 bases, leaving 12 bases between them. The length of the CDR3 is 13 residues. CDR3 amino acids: CASSFRDSTEAFF. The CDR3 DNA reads TGTGCCAGCAGTTTCAGGGATAGTACTGAAGCTTTCTTT.

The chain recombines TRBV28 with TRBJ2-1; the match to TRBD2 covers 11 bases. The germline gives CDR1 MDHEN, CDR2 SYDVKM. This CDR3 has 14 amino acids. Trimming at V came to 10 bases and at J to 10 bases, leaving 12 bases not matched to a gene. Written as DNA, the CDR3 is TGTGCCACCGGGACTAGCGGAAGTTCGGGGGAGCAGTTCTTC. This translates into CATGTSGSSGEQFF.

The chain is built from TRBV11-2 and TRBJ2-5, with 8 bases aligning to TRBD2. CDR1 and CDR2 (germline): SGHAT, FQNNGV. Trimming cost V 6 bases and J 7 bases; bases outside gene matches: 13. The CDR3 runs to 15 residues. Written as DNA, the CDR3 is TGTGCCAGCAGGGCAATAGCGGGATGGGAGGGGACCCAGTACTTC. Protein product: CASRAIAGWEGTQYF.

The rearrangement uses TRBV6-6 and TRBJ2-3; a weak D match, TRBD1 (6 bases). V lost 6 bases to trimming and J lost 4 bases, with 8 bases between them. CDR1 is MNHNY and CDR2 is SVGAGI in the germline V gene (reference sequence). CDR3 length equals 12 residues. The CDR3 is CASRQGADTQYF. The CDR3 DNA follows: TGTGCCAGCAGACAGGGAGCAGATACGCAGTATTTT.

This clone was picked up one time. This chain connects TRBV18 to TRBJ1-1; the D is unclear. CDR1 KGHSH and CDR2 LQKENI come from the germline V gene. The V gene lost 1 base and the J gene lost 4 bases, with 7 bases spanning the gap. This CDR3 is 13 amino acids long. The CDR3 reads CASSPRTSTEAFF. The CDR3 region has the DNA TGTGCCAGCTCACCACGCACTAGCACTGAAGCTTTCTTT.

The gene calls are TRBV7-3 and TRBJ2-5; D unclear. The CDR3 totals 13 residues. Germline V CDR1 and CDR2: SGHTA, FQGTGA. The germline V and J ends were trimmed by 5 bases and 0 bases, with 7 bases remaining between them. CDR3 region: CASSSRDQETQYF. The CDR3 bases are TGTGCCAGCAGCAGCCGGGACCAAGAGACCCAGTACTTC.

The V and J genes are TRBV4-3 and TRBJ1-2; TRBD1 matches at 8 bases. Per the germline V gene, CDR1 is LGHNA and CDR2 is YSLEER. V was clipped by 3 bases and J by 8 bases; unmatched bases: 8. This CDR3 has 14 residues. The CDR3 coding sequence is TGCGCCAGCAGCCAGGATACAGGGGGTGGAGGCTACACCTTC. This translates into CASSQDTGGGGYTF.

Written as DNA, the CDR3 is TGTGCCAGTAGCAGTCCAGGGGACAACTACGAGCAGTACTTC. It codes for CASSSPGDNYEQYF. V gene TRBV19 combines with J gene TRBJ2-7; the D gene is possibly TRBD1 (6 bases). This CDR3 is 14 amino acids long. The germline V gene has CDR1 LNHDA and CDR2 SQIVND (reference sequence). The V end lost 6 bases, the J end lost 3 bases, and 15 bases lay between the germline ends.

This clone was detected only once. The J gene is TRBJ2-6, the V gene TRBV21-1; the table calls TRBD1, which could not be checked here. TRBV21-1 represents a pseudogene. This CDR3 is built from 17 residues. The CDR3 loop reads CASSKWTGGAGANVLTF. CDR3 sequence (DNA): TGTGCCAGCAGCAAATGGACAGGGGGCGCTGGGGCCAACGTCCTGACTTTC.

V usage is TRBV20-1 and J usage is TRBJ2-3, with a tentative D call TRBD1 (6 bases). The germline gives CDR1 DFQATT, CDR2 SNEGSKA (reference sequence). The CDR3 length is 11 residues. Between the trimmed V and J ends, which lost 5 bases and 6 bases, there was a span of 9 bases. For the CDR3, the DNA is TGCAGTGCTCACAGGGCTGATACGCAGTATTTT. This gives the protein CSAHRADTQYF.

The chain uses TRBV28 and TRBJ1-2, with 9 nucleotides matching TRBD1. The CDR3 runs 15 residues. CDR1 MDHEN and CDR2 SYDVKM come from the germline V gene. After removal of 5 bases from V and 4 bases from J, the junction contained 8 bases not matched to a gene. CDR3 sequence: CASSDYRGRGYGYTF. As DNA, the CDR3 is TGTGCCAGCAGTGACTACAGGGGGCGCGGCTATGGCTACACCTTC.

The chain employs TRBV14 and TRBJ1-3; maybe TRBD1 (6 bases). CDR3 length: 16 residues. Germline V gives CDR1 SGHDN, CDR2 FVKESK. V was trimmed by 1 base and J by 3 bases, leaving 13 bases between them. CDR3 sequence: CASSQAAGVRGNTIYF. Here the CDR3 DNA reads TGTGCCAGCAGCCAAGCCGCAGGGGTCCGTGGAAACACCATATATTTT. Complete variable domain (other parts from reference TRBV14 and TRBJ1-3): EAGVTQFPSHSVIEKGQTVTLRCDPISGHDNLYWYRRVMGKEIKFLLHFVKESKQDESGMPNNRFLAERTGGTYSTLKVQPAELEDSGVYFCASSQAAGVRGNTIYFGEGSWLTVV.

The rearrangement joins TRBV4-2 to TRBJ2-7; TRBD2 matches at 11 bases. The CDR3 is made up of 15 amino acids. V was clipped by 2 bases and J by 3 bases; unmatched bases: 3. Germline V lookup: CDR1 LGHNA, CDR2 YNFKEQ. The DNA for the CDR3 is TGTGCCAGCAGCCAAACTAGCGGGAGTAACTACGAGCAGTACTTC. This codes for CASSQTSGSNYEQYF.

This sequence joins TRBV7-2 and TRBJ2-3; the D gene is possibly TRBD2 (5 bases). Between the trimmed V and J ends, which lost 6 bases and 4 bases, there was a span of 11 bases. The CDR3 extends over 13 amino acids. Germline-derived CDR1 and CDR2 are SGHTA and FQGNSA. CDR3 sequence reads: CASRLLSADTQYF. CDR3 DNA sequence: TGTGCCAGCAGACTCCTTAGCGCAGATACGCAGTATTTT.

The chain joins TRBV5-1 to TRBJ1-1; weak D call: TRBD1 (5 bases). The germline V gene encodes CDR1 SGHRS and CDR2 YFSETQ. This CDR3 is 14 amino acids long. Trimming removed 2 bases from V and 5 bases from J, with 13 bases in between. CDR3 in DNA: TGCGCCAGCAGCTTATTCGGGGGTAAGACTGAAGCTTTCTTT. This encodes CASSLFGGKTEAFF.

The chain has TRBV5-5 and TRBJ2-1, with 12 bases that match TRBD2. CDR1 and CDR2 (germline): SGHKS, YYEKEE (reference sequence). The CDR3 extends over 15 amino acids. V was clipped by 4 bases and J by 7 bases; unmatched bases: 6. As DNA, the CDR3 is TGTGCCAGCAGCCCTCTAGCGGGAGGGAGAAATGAGCAGTTCTTC. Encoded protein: CASSPLAGGRNEQFF.

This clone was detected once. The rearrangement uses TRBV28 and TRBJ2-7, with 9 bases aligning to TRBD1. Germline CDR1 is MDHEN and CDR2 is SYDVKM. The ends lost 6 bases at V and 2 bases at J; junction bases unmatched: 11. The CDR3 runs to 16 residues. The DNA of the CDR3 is TGTGCCAGCAGACTGACACGACAGGGGGGTGCCTACGAGCAGTACTTC. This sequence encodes CASRLTRQGGAYEQYF.

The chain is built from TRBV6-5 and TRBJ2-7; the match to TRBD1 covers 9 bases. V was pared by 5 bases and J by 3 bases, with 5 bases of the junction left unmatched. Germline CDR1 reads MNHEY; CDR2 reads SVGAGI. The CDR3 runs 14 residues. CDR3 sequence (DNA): TGTGCCAGCAGTACCGGGACAGGGATCTACGAGCAGTACTTC. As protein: CASSTGTGIYEQYF.

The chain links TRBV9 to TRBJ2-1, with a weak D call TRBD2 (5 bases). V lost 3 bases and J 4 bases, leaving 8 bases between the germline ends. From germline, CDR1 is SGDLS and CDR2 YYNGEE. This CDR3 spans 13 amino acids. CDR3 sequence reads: CASSAGLYNEQFF. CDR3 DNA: TGTGCCAGCAGCGCCGGACTTTACAATGAGCAGTTCTTC.

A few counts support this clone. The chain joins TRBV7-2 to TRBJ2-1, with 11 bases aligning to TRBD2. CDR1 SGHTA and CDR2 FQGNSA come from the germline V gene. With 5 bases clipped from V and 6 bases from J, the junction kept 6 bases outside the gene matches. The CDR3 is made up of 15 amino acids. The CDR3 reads CASSASGLAVNEQFF. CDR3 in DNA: TGTGCCAGCAGCGCCTCGGGACTAGCGGTCAATGAGCAGTTCTTC. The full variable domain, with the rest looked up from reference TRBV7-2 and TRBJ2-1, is GAGVSQSPSNKVTEKGKDVELRCDPISGHTALYWYRQSLGQGLEFLIYFQGNSAPDKSGLPSDRFSAERTGGSVSTLTIQRTQQEDSAVYLCASSASGLAVNEQFFGPGTRLTVL.

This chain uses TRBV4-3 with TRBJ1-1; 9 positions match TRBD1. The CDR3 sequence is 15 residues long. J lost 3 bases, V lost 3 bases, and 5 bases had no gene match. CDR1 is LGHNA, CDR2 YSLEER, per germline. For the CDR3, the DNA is TGCGCCAGCAGCCAGTCGACAGGGGGGGACACTGAAGCTTTCTTT. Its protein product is CASSQSTGGDTEAFF.